Listed here are 9 T cell receptor beta chains from one sample, sequenced in a study of T cell repertoires in cytomegalovirus infection. Each CDR3 protein is one row after TCRdb ran MiXCR on the reads. Among fewer than 950,000 distinct CDR3 sequences listed, 30% to 35% were seen once. Their antigens are not known. The sequencing here drew on cultured CD8+ T cells from PBMCs, taken from culture after CMV antigen stimulation. These TCRs come from a human donor in good health (CMV status not recorded). Some clones in this sample may be carry-over from other donors' samples.

This clonotype was seen only once. A much larger clone is a single base away; this may be a read error. The CDR3 sequence: CASSLSEASSYNEQFF. In DNA form, the CDR3 reads TGTGCCAGCAGCTTATCTGAAGCGAGCTCCTACAATGAGCAGTTCTTC. The gene calls are TRBV7-6 and TRBJ2-1; D gene ambiguous. CDR3 size: 16 residues. V dropped 2 bases and J dropped 0 bases, with 11 bases sitting between them. Looked up from germline, CDR1 is SGHVS and CDR2 is FNYEAQ.

This clonotype showed up just a few times. The chain employs TRBV7-9 and TRBJ2-1; 7 bases match TRBD2. CDR1 is SEHNR, CDR2 FQNEAQ, per germline (reference sequence). The length of the CDR3 is 16 residues. V shed 0 bases and J 3 bases; nucleotides not matched to a gene: 5. In DNA, the CDR3 is TGTGCCAGCAGCTTAGCGTCTAGCGGCTACTACAATGAGCAGTTCTTC. Its translation: CASSLASSGYYNEQFF.

This clonotype showed up just a few times. The gene calls are TRBV29-1 and TRBJ1-6; D gene unclear. CDR3 length equals 12 residues. Germline V gene lookup returns CDR1 SQVTM and CDR2 ANQGSEA. The germline V and J ends were trimmed by 5 bases and 6 bases, with 8 bases remaining between them. The CDR3 sequence is CSVCDGNSPLHF. As DNA, the CDR3 is TGCAGCGTTTGCGACGGTAATTCACCCCTCCACTTT.

The chain links TRBV10-3 to TRBJ2-2; 8 bases align to TRBD2. CDR1 ENHRY and CDR2 SYGVKD come from the germline V gene. Losses at the gene ends were 3 bases for V and 0 bases for J; bases not matched to a gene: 9. This CDR3 has 18 residues. In DNA, the CDR3 is TGTGCCATCAGTGACCGGGAAAGCGGGGGCGCGAACACCGGGGAGCTGTTTTTT. Amino acid sequence: CAISDRESGGANTGELFF.

The CDR3 region is CASSLELYSAVYGYTF. The CDR3 region has the DNA TGTGCCAGCAGCTTGGAGTTGTATTCGGCTGTCTATGGCTACACCTTC. The chain is built from TRBV5-6 and TRBJ1-2; D call uncertain. Germline CDR1 SGHDT, CDR2 YYEEEE. CDR3 length: 16 amino acids. The V and J ends lost 0 bases and 4 bases respectively, with 16 bases between them.

This clonotype was detected a few times. This chain links TRBV6-2 or TRBV6-3 with TRBJ2-3; D is uncertain. The CDR3 covers 16 residues. V was cut by 5 bases and J by 0 bases, with 15 bases left in between. Germline CDR1 and CDR2: MNHEY and SVGEGT. Here the CDR3 DNA reads TGTGCCAGCAGTCCTCTGAACCACTATAGCACAGATACGCAGTATTTT. Amino acids: CASSPLNHYSTDTQYF.

V and J are TRBV5-1 and TRBJ2-1, with 14 bases identical to TRBD2. Trimming at V came to 0 bases and at J to 8 bases, leaving 10 bases not matched to a gene. Germline V gene sequence: CDR1 SGHRS, CDR2 YFSETQ. This CDR3 contains 18 residues. The CDR3 sequence: CASSLGTSGGPSWDEQFF. The CDR3 DNA follows: TGCGCCAGCAGCTTGGGGACTAGCGGGGGGCCATCATGGGATGAGCAGTTCTTC.

The rearrangement joins TRBV19 to TRBJ1-2; D call uncertain. The CDR3 has 13 amino acids. From germline, CDR1 is LNHDA and CDR2 SQIVND (reference sequence). Trimming took off 5 bases at V and 4 bases at J, with 11 bases between the two ends. The DNA of the CDR3 is TGTGCCAGTAGTGCCCAAGACCTCTATGGCTACACCTTC. Its translation is CASSAQDLYGYTF.

In this sample, this clonotype turned up many times. CDR3 DNA: TGTGCCAGCAGTTTCTCCGCACAGGGTTGGCTAGCAACTAATGAAAAACTGTTTTTT. This codes for CASSFSAQGWLATNEKLFF. The V call is TRBV12-3 or TRBV12-4, the J call TRBJ1-4, with a tentative D call TRBD1 (6 bases). Trimming cost V 3 bases and J 0 bases, with 20 bases left between them. This CDR3 region has 19 residues.